This T cell receptor (beta chain) was captured in a study of T cells in localized non-small cell lung cancer. This CDR3 is built from 15 residues. Germline CDR1 and CDR2: MNHNY and SVGAGI (reference sequence). V dropped 2 bases and J dropped 5 bases, with 13 bases sitting between them. As regards this clone: The target antigen is unknown.

Study findings and constraints: Uninvolved adjacent lung had higher T cell clonality than tumor and all other tissues. Heterogeneity is still possible, as just one tumor region was sequenced. Adjacent lung held a median roughly 60 of the top 100 tumor clones.

Profiling relied on immunoSEQ multiplex PCR, and the TCRdb table lists in-frame clones only, not all of them. The table includes about 33,000 clones, roughly 90% detected once. The rearrangement links TRBV6-6 to TRBJ1-3; D ambiguous. The source material was peripheral blood mononuclear cells, sampled before any cancer treatment. The clonotype originates from a man aged 35-69 years with stage III lung adenocarcinoma. CDR3 sequence (DNA): TGTGCCAGCAGTTACGGTGAGGCTTACAGAAACACCATATATTTT. Protein product: CASSYGEAYRNTIYF.